The following is a TCR beta chain sequence with its context. These data are taken from a study of identifying expanded T cells in peripheral blood. The protocol was immunoSEQ multiplex PCR, while the TCRdb copy is restricted to in-frame clones and leaves out a portion. The sample includes tens of thousands of clones, nearly 90% of them seen just once. The germline gives CDR1 LNHDA, CDR2 SQIVND (reference sequence). V trimming: 7 bases; J trimming: 5 bases; junction bases outside the gene matches: 15. This CDR3 has 17 residues. The J gene is TRBJ2-3, the V gene TRBV19, with TRBD2 matching 10 bases. This TCR came from a person between 18 and 75 years old in good health. Sequenced sample: blood. CDR3 region: CASTPGLAGETGDTQYF. The CDR3 nucleotides are TGTGCCAGTACCCCAGGGCTAGCGGGAGAAACAGGAGATACGCAGTATTTT. The full variable domain, completed using reference TRBV19 and TRBJ2-3, is DGGITQSPKYLFRKEGQNVTLSCEQNLNHDAMYWYRQDPGQGLRLIYYSQIVNDFQKGDIAEGYSVSREKKESFPLTVTSAQKNPTAFYLCASTPGLAGETGDTQYFGPGTRLTVL.